A selection of T cell receptor beta chains follows, all from one sample in a study of T cell responses to AZD1222 COVID-19 vaccine. The data were produced by immunoSEQ multiplex PCR, yet TCRdb's version contains in-frame clones alone and is incomplete. The profile covers over 150,000 clones, with approximately 94% appearing a single time and about 1.5% taken by the ten largest. Material: peripheral blood, obtained 28 days after the second AZD1222 dose. The receptor source for this set is an adult who received the AZD1222 COVID-19 vaccine. The CDR3 runs from the conserved cysteine through the conserved F or W. Each record gives: D gene, clone size, V gene, J gene, CDR3 protein, CDR3 DNA. A D gene is named only where the DNA matches it firmly. Clone size, where shown, is once, few, many, or a class for clones that have expanded.

-	-	TRBV7-9	TRBJ1-1	CASSIKGIGAAEAFF	TGTGCCAGCAGCATAAAGGGTATTGGGGCCGCTGAAGCTTTCTTT
-	-	TRBV12-5	TRBJ1-5	CASGLSGQPQHF	TGTGCTAGTGGTTTGAGCGGTCAGCCCCAGCATTTT
-	-	TRBV11-2	TRBJ1-2	CASSPQGRGGYTF	TGTGCCAGCAGCCCGCAGGGGAGAGGAGGCTACACCTTC
-	-	TRBV7-8	TRBJ2-7	CASSLFLATYEQYF	TGTGCCAGCAGCCTATTTCTAGCAACCTACGAGCAGTACTTC
-	once	TRBV28	TRBJ2-3	CASSFSTDTQYF	TGTGCCAGCAGTTTTAGCACAGATACGCAGTATTTT
-	-	TRBV4-1	TRBJ2-3	CASSQDTGTSTDTQYF	TGCGCCAGCAGCCAAGACACGGGGACCAGCACAGATACGCAGTATTTT
-	-	TRBV24-1	TRBJ1-2	CATAAGNYGYTF	TGTGCCACCGCCGCAGGCAACTATGGCTACACCTTC
-	-	TRBV3-1/TRBV3-2	TRBJ1-2	CASSLGPNYGYTF	TGTGCCAGCAGCCTCGGACCTAACTATGGCTACACCTTC
-	-	TRBV27	TRBJ1-4	CASSPGDGGGKLFF	TGTGCCAGCAGTCCCGGGGACGGGGGGGGAAAACTGTTTTTT
TRBD1	-	TRBV2	TRBJ2-1	CALTLGTGDNEQFF	TGTGCCCTAACTCTCGGGACAGGGGACAATGAGCAGTTCTTC
-	-	TRBV6-5	TRBJ2-2	CASRAYTGELFF	TGTGCCAGCAGGGCTTACACCGGGGAGCTGTTTTTT
-	-	TRBV7-8	TRBJ1-2	CASSLRGRQGNGYTF	TGTGCCAGCAGCTTACGGGGGAGGCAGGGTAATGGCTACACCTTC
TRBD1	-	TRBV5-1	TRBJ2-6	CASSMGQGSSGANVLTF	TGCGCCAGCAGCATGGGACAGGGAAGCTCTGGGGCCAACGTCCTGACTTTC
-	-	TRBV3-1/TRBV3-2	TRBJ2-1	CASSQSQEQFF	TGTGCCAGCAGCCAAAGCCAGGAGCAGTTCTTC
-	-	TRBV7-8	TRBJ1-1	CASSSLQTEAFF	TGTGCCAGCAGCTCCCTACAGACTGAAGCTTTCTTT
-	-	TRBV21-1	TRBJ1-1	CASRGTGRVTEAFF	TGTGCCAGCAGAGGGACAGGAAGAGTCACTGAAGCTTTCTTT
-	-	TRBV28	TRBJ2-7	CASRTGDYEQYF	TGTGCCAGCAGGACGGGGGACTACGAGCAGTACTTC
TRBD2	-	TRBV7-2	TRBJ2-7	CASSLPRGEGEQYF	TGTGCCAGCAGCTTACCCCGTGGGGAGGGCGAGCAGTACTTC
-	once	TRBV27	TRBJ1-3	CASSFGAGNTIYF	TGTGCCAGCAGTTTCGGTGCTGGAAACACCATATATTTT
-	-	TRBV10-3	TRBJ2-3	CAITGTAGDTQYF	TGTGCCATCACCGGGACGGCCGGGGATACGCAGTATTTT
TRBD1	-	TRBV14	TRBJ1-2	CASSPRQGGGYTF	TGTGCCAGCAGCCCCCGACAGGGGGGCGGCTACACCTTC
-	-	TRBV5-4	TRBJ1-2	CASRDLGRGWLRNYGYTF	TGTGCTAGCAGGGATCTGGGCCGTGGCTGGCTGCGGAACTATGGCTACACCTTC
TRBD2	-	TRBV27	TRBJ2-6	CASSFPSGRPGANVLTF	TGTGCCAGCAGTTTCCCTAGCGGGAGGCCTGGGGCCAACGTCCTGACTTTC
-	-	TRBV27	TRBJ1-1	CASSLLYVNTEAFF	TGTGCCAGCAGTTTACTTTACGTGAACACTGAAGCTTTCTTT
-	-	TRBV21-1	TRBJ1-2	CASIGTGGANYGYTF	TGTGCCAGCATCGGGACAGGGGGGGCAAACTATGGCTACACCTTC
-	-	TRBV2	TRBJ1-4	CASKGTEYDEKLFF	TGTGCCAGCAAGGGTACGGAGTATGATGAAAAACTGTTTTTT
-	-	TRBV19	TRBJ1-2	CASNQGQFYGYTF	TGTGCCAGTAATCAAGGACAGTTCTATGGCTACACCTTC
-	-	TRBV7-9	TRBJ1-1	CASSLDSGIAEAFF	TGTGCCAGCAGCTTGGACTCGGGGATCGCTGAAGCTTTCTTT
-	-	TRBV19	TRBJ1-5	CASSNQGYQPQHF	TGTGCCAGTAGCAATCAGGGTTATCAGCCCCAGCATTTT
-	-	TRBV2	TRBJ1-2	CASRGNSDYGYTF	TGTGCCAGCAGAGGAAATTCGGACTATGGCTACACCTTC